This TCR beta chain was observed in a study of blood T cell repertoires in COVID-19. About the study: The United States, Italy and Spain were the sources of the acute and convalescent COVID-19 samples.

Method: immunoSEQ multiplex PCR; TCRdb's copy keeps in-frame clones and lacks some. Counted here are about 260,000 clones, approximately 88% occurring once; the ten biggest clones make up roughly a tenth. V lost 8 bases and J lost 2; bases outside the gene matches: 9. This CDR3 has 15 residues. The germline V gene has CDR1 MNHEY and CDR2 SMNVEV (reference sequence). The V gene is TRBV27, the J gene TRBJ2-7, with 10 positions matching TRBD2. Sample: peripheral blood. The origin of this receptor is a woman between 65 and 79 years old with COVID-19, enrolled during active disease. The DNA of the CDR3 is TGTGCCAGCGGCAGACTAGCGGGTTCCCCCTACGAGCAGTACTTC. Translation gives CASGRLAGSPYEQYF.